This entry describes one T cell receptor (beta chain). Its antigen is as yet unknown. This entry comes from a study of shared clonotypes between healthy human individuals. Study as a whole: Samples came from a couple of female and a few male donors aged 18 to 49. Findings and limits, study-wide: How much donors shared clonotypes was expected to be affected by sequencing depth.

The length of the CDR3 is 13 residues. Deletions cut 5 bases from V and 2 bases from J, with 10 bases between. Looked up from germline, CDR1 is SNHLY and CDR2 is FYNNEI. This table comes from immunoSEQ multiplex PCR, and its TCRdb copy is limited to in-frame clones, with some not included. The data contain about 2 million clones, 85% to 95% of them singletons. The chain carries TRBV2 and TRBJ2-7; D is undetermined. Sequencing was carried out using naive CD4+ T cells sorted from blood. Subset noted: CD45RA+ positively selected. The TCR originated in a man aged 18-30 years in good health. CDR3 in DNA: TGTGCCAGCAGTCCCGGTCCTCCCTACGAGCAGTACTTC. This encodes CASSPGPPYEQYF.